This T cell receptor (beta chain) derives from a study of T cell changes during pregnancy in multiple sclerosis. Germline V gives CDR1 LGHNA, CDR2 YSLEER. This CDR3 has 16 residues. V trimming: 6 bases; J trimming: 3 bases; junction bases outside the gene matches: 11. Some clones are missing from TCRdb's copy, which holds only in-frame ones; the method was immunoSEQ multiplex PCR. The table has 50,000 to 65,000 clones, almost 95% seen once; the top ten hold approximately 0.85%. The sequenced sample was peripheral blood, obtained in the first trimester of pregnancy. The clonotype comes from a female donor with multiple sclerosis, enrolled in a pregnancy study. J is TRBJ2-3 and V is TRBV4-3, with 8 bases identical to TRBD1. The CDR3 loop is CASRNRDRNLTDTQYF. In DNA, the CDR3 is TGCGCCAGCAGGAACCGGGACAGGAATTTAACAGATACGCAGTATTTT.